Listed here are 24 T cell receptor beta chains from one sample, sequenced in a study of blood T cell repertoires in COVID-19. The table came from immunoSEQ multiplex PCR; TCRdb's copy has only in-frame clones and leaves some out. The sample consists of 350,000 to 450,000 clones, approximately 81% of them appearing once. The sequencing input was peripheral blood. These receptors all come from a woman in her late teens or twenties with acute or convalescent COVID-19.

In its sample, this clone was seen a few times. V and J are TRBV24-1 and TRBJ2-2; 10 nucleotides match TRBD1. The CDR3 is 16 amino acids. J gave up 2 bases and V 5 bases, and 4 bases lay outside the gene matches. In germline, CDR1 is KGHDR, CDR2 SFDVKD. CDR3 in amino acids: CATSGQGATNTGELFF. CDR3 DNA sequence: TGTGCCACCAGTGGACAGGGGGCGACCAACACCGGGGAGCTGTTTTTT.

The genes are TRBV28 and TRBJ1-1, with TRBD1 as a possible D gene (6 bases). This CDR3 contains 16 residues. Looked up from germline, CDR1 is MDHEN and CDR2 is SYDVKM. V was pared by 4 bases and J by 1 base, with 16 bases between. The CDR3 sequence is CASSSHPTGQNTEAFF. In nucleotides, the CDR3 is TGTGCCAGCAGTTCCCACCCCACGGGACAGAACACTGAAGCTTTCTTT.

The chain joins TRBV27 to TRBJ2-1; 7 nucleotides align to TRBD1. This CDR3 contains 15 residues. V shed 5 bases and J 2 bases; nucleotides not matched to a gene: 6. CDR1 and CDR2 from the germline V gene are MNHEY and SMNVEV (reference sequence). Here the CDR3 reads CASSNYRGPYNEQFF. CDR3 DNA: TGTGCCAGCAGTAACTACAGGGGCCCCTACAATGAGCAGTTCTTC.

The chain recombines TRBV19 with TRBJ2-2; a possible D gene is TRBD2 (6 bases). The CDR3 is made up of 16 amino acids. The germline V gene encodes CDR1 LNHDA and CDR2 SQIVND (reference sequence). V was pared by 3 bases and J by 2 bases, with 13 bases between. For the CDR3, the DNA is TGTGCCAGTAGTATCGGAGGGACTTCTAACACCGGGGAGCTGTTTTTT. Translating gives CASSIGGTSNTGELFF.

The chain carries TRBV28 and TRBJ1-1; 7 bases map to TRBD1. CDR3 size: 15 residues. V dropped 7 bases and J dropped 4; count of bases not matched to a gene: 12. Germline loops: CDR1 MDHEN, CDR2 SYDVKM. The CDR3 sequence is CASTLSRGWSTEAFF. The CDR3, as DNA: TGTGCCAGCACACTAAGCAGGGGGTGGAGCACTGAAGCTTTCTTT.

J is TRBJ2-7 and V is TRBV28; the D gene is possibly TRBD2 (5 bases). The V end lost 6 bases, the J end lost 7 bases, and 13 bases lay between the germline ends. Germline V lookup: CDR1 MDHEN, CDR2 SYDVKM. CDR3 length equals 12 residues. This chain's CDR3 is CASSLGSWEQYF. The CDR3 DNA reads as TGTGCCAGCAGCTTAGGGAGTTGGGAGCAGTACTTC.

The chain couples TRBV7-8 to TRBJ1-5; TRBD1 matches 7 bases. Germline CDR1 reads SGHVS; CDR2 reads FQNEAQ. This CDR3 is built from 14 residues. V was clipped by 1 base and J by 9 bases; unmatched bases: 6. For the CDR3, the DNA is TGTGCCAGCAGCTTAGGACAGGGTCTGCGGCCCCAGCATTTT. As protein: CASSLGQGLRPQHF. Full variable domain (outside the CDR3, taken from reference TRBV7-8 and TRBJ1-5): GAGVSQSPRYKVAKRGQDVALRCDPISGHVSLFWYQQALGQGPEFLTYFQNEAQLDKSGLPSDRFFAERPEGSVSTLKIQRTQQEDSAVYLCASSLGQGLRPQHFGDGTRLSIL.

A few counts support this clone. The chain combines TRBV10-2 with TRBJ1-6, with 8 positions matching TRBD1. The CDR3 is 13 amino acids. V was pared by 6 bases and J by 10 bases, with 5 bases of the junction left unmatched. Germline CDR1 reads WSHSY; CDR2 reads SAAADI. The CDR3 loop is CASRDREESPLHF. In DNA, the CDR3 is TGCGCCAGCAGGGACAGGGAAGAATCACCCCTCCACTTT.

V usage is TRBV28 and J usage is TRBJ2-1; 10 nucleotides align to TRBD2. Germline assignment: CDR1 MDHEN and CDR2 SYDVKM. The CDR3 has 12 amino acids. V dropped 7 bases and J dropped 10; count of bases not matched to a gene: 4. CDR3 DNA sequence: TGTGCCAGCATGGTTAGCGGGAGGGAGCAGTTCTTC. Its protein product is CASMVSGREQFF.

The chain has TRBV27 and TRBJ2-7; D is possibly TRBD2 (5 bases). CDR3 size: 14 residues. Per the germline V gene, CDR1 is MNHEY and CDR2 is SMNVEV (reference sequence). V lost 0 bases and J lost 3, with 9 bases in between. The CDR3 sequence: CASSLSGGFYEQYF. In DNA, the CDR3 is TGTGCCAGCAGTTTATCGGGCGGGTTCTACGAGCAGTACTTC.

This clone has a handful of counts. The rearrangement uses TRBV2 and TRBJ2-7, with 9 bases matching TRBD2. The CDR3 covers 18 residues. The germline gives CDR1 SNHLY, CDR2 FYNNEI. J lost 6 bases, V lost 2 bases, and 17 bases had no gene match. In DNA form, the CDR3 reads TGTGCCAGCAGTGAATGGGTAGCGGGAGAGGTCTCGGTTACCGAGCAGTACTTC. This translates into CASSEWVAGEVSVTEQYF.

This chain joins TRBV9 and TRBJ2-3, with 7 bases lining up with TRBD2. V was pared by 2 bases and J by 8 bases, with 5 bases of the junction left unmatched. Germline V lookup: CDR1 SGDLS, CDR2 YYNGEE. This CDR3 has 13 residues. CDR3 sequence reads: CASSVAGRGTQYF. The CDR3 DNA follows: TGTGCCAGCAGCGTTGCAGGGAGGGGTACGCAGTATTTT.

V gene TRBV19 combines with J gene TRBJ2-3, with 7 bases matching TRBD2. Per the germline V gene, CDR1 is LNHDA and CDR2 is SQIVND (reference sequence). The CDR3 consists of 15 residues. The V and J ends lost 6 bases and 2 bases, in that order; junction bases with no gene match: 8. The DNA for the CDR3 is TGTGCCAGTAGCCCTGCTAGCGGACACACAGATACGCAGTATTTT. Translating gives CASSPASGHTDTQYF. The variable domain in full, with the rest retrieved from reference TRBV19 and TRBJ2-3, is DGGITQSPKYLFRKEGQNVTLSCEQNLNHDAMYWYRQDPGQGLRLIYYSQIVNDFQKGDIAEGYSVSREKKESFPLTVTSAQKNPTAFYLCASSPASGHTDTQYFGPGTRLTVL.

The chain is built from TRBV5-1 and TRBJ1-4, with no clear D. V shed 4 bases and J shed 8 bases, with 9 bases lying between them. The CDR3 has 12 amino acids. Germline-derived CDR1 and CDR2 are SGHRS and YFSETQ. The CDR3 sequence: CASSPLGEKLFF. For the CDR3, the DNA is TGCGCCAGCAGCCCCCTGGGCGAAAAACTGTTTTTT.

The chain recombines TRBV5-1 with TRBJ2-4, with 7 bases matching TRBD1. Germline assignment: CDR1 SGHRS and CDR2 YFSETQ. This CDR3 region has 13 residues. The V and J ends lost 5 bases and 10 bases, in that order; junction bases with no gene match: 9. This chain's CDR3 is CASSRDSVLIQYF. The CDR3 nucleotides are TGCGCCAGCAGTCGGGACAGCGTCCTAATTCAGTACTTC.

This rearrangement joins TRBV7-9 to TRBJ2-7; 9 nucleotides match TRBD2. The CDR3 spans 16 residues. Germline V lookup: CDR1 SEHNR, CDR2 FQNEAQ (reference sequence). The V gene end was trimmed by 1 base and the J gene end by 7 bases; junction bases not matched to a gene: 11. The CDR3 sequence: CASSLEAASGAQEQYF. The CDR3 DNA reads as TGTGCCAGCAGCTTAGAGGCGGCTAGCGGGGCCCAAGAGCAGTACTTC.

This clone was counted a single time. The gene calls are TRBV7-2 and TRBJ2-7; 13 nucleotides align to TRBD2. The germline V gene has CDR1 SGHTA and CDR2 FQGNSA. J was trimmed by 3 bases and V by 5 bases; bases with no gene match: 4. The CDR3 sequence is 15 residues long. DNA of the CDR3: TGTGCCAGCAGCCCGAGGACTAGCGGGAGCTACGAGCAGTACTTC. It codes for CASSPRTSGSYEQYF.

The V call is TRBV5-8, the J call TRBJ2-6; TRBD1 is a possible D gene (6 bases). Germline assignment: CDR1 SGHTS and CDR2 YDEGEE. Trimming took off 2 bases at V and 2 bases at J, with 8 bases between the two ends. The CDR3 is made up of 15 amino acids. Here the CDR3 reads CASSLSGAGANVLTF. As DNA, the CDR3 is TGTGCCAGCAGCTTATCAGGGGCTGGGGCCAACGTCCTGACTTTC. Complete variable domain (other parts from reference TRBV5-8 and TRBJ2-6): EAGVTQSPTHLIKTRGQQATLRCSPISGHTSVYWYQQALGLGLQFLLWYDEGEERNRGNFPPRFSGRQFPNYSSELNVNALELEDSALYLCASSLSGAGANVLTFGAGSRLTVL.

J is TRBJ1-5 and V is TRBV7-9; possible D gene TRBD1, 6 bases. CDR3 size: 12 residues. V dropped 6 bases and J dropped 11 bases, with 14 bases sitting between them. CDR1 and CDR2 from the germline V gene are SEHNR and FQNEAQ (reference sequence). The CDR3 bases are TGTGCCAGCAGTTTCGAGGGGGGGTCCCAGCATTTT. It yields the protein CASSFEGGSQHF.

This clone occurred once. The J gene is TRBJ2-3, the V gene TRBV24-1; 10 bases agree with TRBD1. CDR1 and CDR2 from the germline V gene are KGHDR and SFDVKD. The CDR3 length is 16 residues. Trimming removed 3 bases from V and 6 bases from J; junction bases left unmatched: 8. CDR3 DNA sequence: TGTGCCACCAGTGATGGACAGGGGGATAGGAGGGATACGCAGTATTTT. This sequence encodes CATSDGQGDRRDTQYF.

As to this clone: One junction end disagrees with the germline gene, perhaps due to a read error. The chain links TRBV2 to TRBJ2-6; TRBD1 or TRBD2 may be the D gene (5 bases each). The CDR3 length is 16 residues. Looked up from germline, CDR1 is SNHLY and CDR2 is FYNNEI. The DNA for the CDR3 is TGTGCCAGCAGAGAAGGGGAGCGGACTGGGGCCAACGTCCTGACTTTC. This translates into CASREGERTGANVLTF.

J is TRBJ1-2 and V is TRBV24-1, with 9 positions matching TRBD1. Trimming took 4 bases from V and 2 from J; bases not matched to a gene: 4. Germline lookup yields CDR1 KGHDR and CDR2 SFDVKD. The CDR3 loop spans 15 amino acids. The DNA for the CDR3 is TGTGCCACCAGTGACCCAGACAGGGGGAACTATGGCTACACCTTC. It encodes CATSDPDRGNYGYTF.

This chain connects TRBV9 to TRBJ1-2; D is uncertain. Trimming took 7 bases from V and 8 from J, leaving 15 bases between them. This CDR3 has 12 amino acids. Germline V gene sequence: CDR1 SGDLS, CDR2 YYNGEE. For the CDR3, the DNA is TGTGCCAGCGTTAGTCAGGCTGAGGGCTACACCTTC. The encoded protein is CASVSQAEGYTF.

The chain has TRBV5-1 and TRBJ2-1, with a possible D match to TRBD1 (6 bases). The CDR3 is made up of 15 amino acids. Germline V gene sequence: CDR1 SGHRS, CDR2 YFSETQ. Trimming cost V 4 bases and J 7 bases, with 18 bases left between them. This chain's CDR3 is CASSPDTTRGNEQFF. DNA of the CDR3: TGCGCCAGCAGCCCGGACACTACTAGGGGGAATGAGCAGTTCTTC.